The next 20 T cell receptor beta chains were all read from a single sample in a study of T cell responses to AZD1222 COVID-19 vaccine. TCRdb's copy holds only in-frame clones and misses some; the assay was immunoSEQ multiplex PCR. The sample includes more than 60,000 clones, about 83% of them seen just once. This specimen was peripheral blood, taken 28 days after the second AZD1222 dose. Receptor source: an adult who received the AZD1222 COVID-19 vaccine.

The chain uses TRBV28 and TRBJ1-1; perhaps TRBD1 as D (5 bases). The germline CDR1 and CDR2 sequences are MDHEN and SYDVKM. V was shortened by 4 bases and J by 1 base, with 10 bases between the two germline ends. This CDR3 contains 14 residues. The CDR3 spells CASSSRQSNTEAFF. CDR3 DNA: TGTGCCAGCAGTTCGCGACAGTCGAACACTGAAGCTTTCTTT.

V is TRBV2 and J is TRBJ1-2; D is uncertain. The CDR3 loop spans 13 amino acids. CDR1 and CDR2 (germline): SNHLY, FYNNEI. The V end lost 4 bases, the J end lost 4 bases, and 10 bases lay between the germline ends. Here the CDR3 reads CASSAVGSYGYTF. In DNA, the CDR3 is TGTGCCAGCAGTGCGGTTGGCAGCTATGGCTACACCTTC.

The V and J genes are TRBV15 and TRBJ1-2; D is possibly TRBD1 (5 bases). V was trimmed by 5 bases and J by 8 bases, leaving 18 bases between them. The germline CDR1 and CDR2 sequences are LNHNV and YYDKDF (reference sequence). This CDR3 has 14 amino acids. CDR3 sequence: CATSSWGEVEGYTF. The CDR3 region has the DNA TGTGCCACCAGCTCTTGGGGGGAGGTTGAGGGCTACACCTTC. Complete variable domain (other parts from reference TRBV15 and TRBJ1-2): DAMVIQNPRYQVTQFGKPVTLSCSQTLNHNVMYWYQQKSSQAPKLLFHYYDKDFNNEADTPDNFQSRRPNTSFCFLDIRSPGLGDTAMYLCATSSWGEVEGYTFGSGTRLTVV.

The V gene is TRBV21-1, the J gene TRBJ1-5; the table's D call of TRBD1 was not tested on the DNA. TRBV21-1 is termed a pseudogene. The CDR3 totals 15 residues. The CDR3, as DNA: TGTGCCAGCAGCTCCCAGACAGGGGGCAATCAGCCCCAGCATTTT. Translated, it gives CASSSQTGGNQPQHF.

The CDR3 nucleotides read TGTGCCATCAGTGACCTCCCAGGGGGCGAGCAGTACTTC. Translation: CAISDLPGGEQYF. The chain couples TRBV10-3 to TRBJ2-7, with 7 bases fitting TRBD1. V lost 3 bases, J lost 6 bases, and 5 bases stayed unmatched. This CDR3 contains 13 residues. Looked up from germline, CDR1 is ENHRY and CDR2 is SYGVKD.

This chain uses TRBV5-1 with TRBJ1-6; possible D gene TRBD1, 6 bases. The CDR3 has 18 residues. V lost 4 bases to trimming and J lost 3 bases, with 20 bases between them. CDR1 is SGHRS, CDR2 YFSETQ, per germline. The CDR3 loop reads CASSRGIYGTLYNSPLHF. The CDR3 DNA reads as TGCGCCAGCAGCCGGGGCATCTACGGGACACTCTATAATTCACCCCTCCACTTT.

The chain employs TRBV19 and TRBJ1-2, with 7 bases identical to TRBD1. The CDR3 sequence is 15 residues long. V was pared by 0 bases and J by 1 base, with 2 bases of the junction left unmatched. CDR1 is LNHDA and CDR2 is SQIVND in the germline V gene (reference sequence). CDR3 protein: CASSIDAGGNYGYTF. The CDR3 nucleotides are TGTGCCAGTAGTATAGATGCAGGGGGTAACTATGGCTACACCTTC.

The V and J genes are TRBV4-3 and TRBJ2-7; unclear D gene. Looked up from germline, CDR1 is LGHNA and CDR2 is YSLEER. Trimming pared 3 bases from V and 1 base from J, leaving 7 bases between. The CDR3 has 13 residues. CDR3 nucleotide sequence: TGCGCCAGCAGCCACCAGGTTTCCTACGAGCAGTACTTC. Protein product: CASSHQVSYEQYF.

This chain connects TRBV19 to TRBJ1-1; D not certain. Germline lookup yields CDR1 LNHDA and CDR2 SQIVND (reference sequence). The CDR3 spans 12 residues. The V end lost 7 bases, the J end lost 1 base, and 7 bases lay between the germline ends. CDR3: CASIWGNTEAFF. For the CDR3, the DNA is TGTGCCAGTATATGGGGGAACACTGAAGCTTTCTTT.

This chain links TRBV29-1 with TRBJ2-2; D unclear. From germline, CDR1 is SQVTM and CDR2 ANQGSEA. The CDR3 spans 12 residues. V lost 7 bases and J 5 bases, leaving 11 bases between the germline ends. CDR3 nucleotide sequence: TGCAGCGCCAGTCGTGGGACCGGGGAGCTGTTTTTT. Translating gives CSASRGTGELFF.

V gene TRBV6-5 combines with J gene TRBJ1-3, with D unresolved. The germline V and J ends were trimmed by 2 bases and 8 bases, with 16 bases remaining between them. The CDR3 totals 15 residues. The V gene's germline CDR1 is MNHEY and CDR2 SVGAGI. This chain's CDR3 is CASSYTHSGRDTIYF. The DNA of the CDR3 is TGTGCCAGCAGTTACACCCATTCAGGACGAGACACCATATATTTT.

DNA for the CDR3: TGTGCCACAACCGTTGAGGGGGGGCGATGGCCACCCCTCCACTTT. This gives the protein CATTVEGGRWPPLHF. V usage is TRBV2 and J usage is TRBJ1-6, with D perhaps matching TRBD1 (6 bases). CDR1 and CDR2 (germline): SNHLY, FYNNEI. The CDR3 loop spans 15 amino acids. V was cut by 10 bases and J by 11 bases, with 24 bases left in between. The variable domain in full, with the rest retrieved from reference TRBV2 and TRBJ1-6, is EPEVTQTPSHQVTQMGQEVILRCVPISNHLYFYWYRQILGQKVEFLVSFYNNEISEKSEIFDDQFSVERPDGSNFTLKIRSTKLEDSAMYFCATTVEGGRWPPLHFGNGTRLTVT.

The CDR3 spells CASREGREQYF. The CDR3 bases are TGTGCCAGCAGAGAGGGTCGGGAGCAGTACTTC. The chain couples TRBV6-5 to TRBJ2-7; D is perhaps TRBD2 (5 bases). V gave up 6 bases and J gave up 7 bases, with 10 bases separating them. The V gene's germline CDR1 is MNHEY and CDR2 SVGAGI. The CDR3 has 11 amino acids.

This clone was counted once. The chain uses TRBV5-1 and TRBJ2-2, with a tentative D call TRBD2 (5 bases). The CDR3 loop spans 16 amino acids. V lost 4 bases, J lost 5 bases, and 18 bases lay in between. Germline CDR1 SGHRS, CDR2 YFSETQ. The CDR3 DNA is TGCGCCAGCAGCCTGGAGGTCGTCGACGGGACCGGGGAGCTGTTTTTT. It translates to CASSLEVVDGTGELFF.

The CDR3 coding sequence is TGCGCCAGCAGCCAAGAAGGGCCAGGCCAAAACATTCAGTACTTC. This codes for CASSQEGPGQNIQYF. V gene TRBV4-1 combines with J gene TRBJ2-4; D not certain. This CDR3 spans 15 amino acids. CDR1 and CDR2 from the germline V gene are MGHRA and YSYEKL. Trimming stripped 0 bases from V and 5 bases from J, with 11 bases between.

The chain recombines TRBV5-1 with TRBJ2-6, with D perhaps matching TRBD2 (5 bases). The CDR3 length is 15 residues. The germline V and J ends were trimmed by 1 base and 4 bases, with 9 bases remaining between them. Germline CDR1 and CDR2: SGHRS and YFSETQ. In DNA form, the CDR3 reads TGCGCCAGCAGCTTGAACGGGATCGGGGCCAACGTCCTGACTTTC. It is translated as CASSLNGIGANVLTF.

The chain links TRBV9 to TRBJ1-1; unclear D gene. The CDR3 sequence is 13 residues long. Germline V gene lookup returns CDR1 SGDLS and CDR2 YYNGEE. The V end was cut by 3 bases, the J end by 2 bases, with 8 bases between. The CDR3 DNA is TGTGCCAGCAGCGGTGACGGAAACACTGAAGCTTTCTTT. Amino acids: CASSGDGNTEAFF.

The chain recombines TRBV6-5 with TRBJ2-3; perhaps TRBD2 as D (6 bases). CDR1 and CDR2 from the germline V gene are MNHEY and SVGAGI. Trimming pared 6 bases from V and 5 bases from J, leaving 15 bases between. The CDR3 contains 14 residues. CDR3 region: CASRPGSGGDTQYF. Written as DNA, the CDR3 is TGTGCCAGCAGACCCGGGAGTGGTGGAGATACGCAGTATTTT.

The V and J genes are TRBV6-5 and TRBJ1-1; D is unclear. With 6 bases removed from V and 0 bases from J, the gap between germline ends came to 14 bases. This CDR3 is built from 15 residues. CDR1 and CDR2 from the germline V gene are MNHEY and SVGAGI. For the CDR3, the DNA is TGTGCCAGCAGACCCCTCGTGGGAGTGAACACTGAAGCTTTCTTT. Protein product: CASRPLVGVNTEAFF.

The rearrangement uses TRBV21-1 and TRBJ2-7; TRBD2, as called in the table, went unchecked against the DNA. TRBV21-1 is a known pseudogene. The CDR3 extends over 17 amino acids. As DNA, the CDR3 is TGTGCCAGCAGCAAAGGATCTCTAGCGGGAGGGCCCCACGAGCAGTACTTC. Its translation: CASSKGSLAGGPHEQYF.